This is a list of T cell receptor beta chains from one sample in a study of spatial heterogeneity in lung cancer. TCRdb itself ran the 5' RACE reads through MiXCR, one entry per CDR3 protein. The sample lists about 13,000 distinct CDR3 sequences; just over 5% were seen once. The sample in question was lung tumor tissue, obtained at surgery. The origin of the receptors is a male donor with early-stage non-small cell lung cancer. CDR3s include the opening cysteine and the closing phenylalanine or tryptophan. The D gene is left open where the match is weak. A row's size may be missing; if present it is once, few, many or a size class.

V,J,D,size,DNA,CDR3
TRBV7-8,TRBJ2-1,TRBD1,many,TGTGCCAGCAGCCTCCGGACAGGGAACAATGAGCAGTTCTTC,CASSLRTGNNEQFF
TRBV3-1,TRBJ2-7,NA,few,TGTGCCAGCAGCCACCGACTAACCAGCTCCTACGAGCAGTACTTC,CASSHRLTSSYEQYF
TRBV20-1,TRBJ2-4,NA,NA,TGCAGTGCTAGAGTCGGCAGGGCCCCCAAAAACATTCAGTACTTC,CSARVGRAPKNIQYF
TRBV3-1,TRBJ2-5,TRBD1,many,TGTGCCAGCAGCCCAGGGACAAGGGGGACAGGAGAGACCCAGTACTTC,CASSPGTRGTGETQYF
TRBV14,TRBJ2-1,NA,many,TGTGCCAGCAGCAAATTCAATGAGCAGTTCTTC,CASSKFNEQFF
TRBV29-1,TRBJ2-7,NA,few,TGCAGCGCCAGAGACAGGACCTCCTACGAGCAGTACTTC,CSARDRTSYEQYF
TRBV20-1,TRBJ2-1,TRBD2,many,TGCAGTGCTAGGAAAGGGCGGGGGGGCGACAATGAGCAGTTCTTC,CSARKGRGGDNEQFF
TRBV18,TRBJ1-6,NA,many,TGTGCCAGCTCACCGGGACACCGGGAGGATTCACCCCTCCACTTT,CASSPGHREDSPLHF
TRBV6-5,TRBJ1-4,NA,many,TGTGCCAGCAGTTACACGAGGGGTGATGAAAAACTGTTTTTT,CASSYTRGDEKLFF
TRBV28,TRBJ1-4,TRBD1,many,TGTGCCAGCAGTTCTCTACAGGGGACTGCAACTAATGAAAAACTGTTTTTT,CASSSLQGTATNEKLFF
TRBV7-9,TRBJ1-3,NA,once,TGTGCCAGCAGCTTTGATGAGGCAAACACCATATATTTT,CASSFDEANTIYF
TRBV20-1,TRBJ2-6,NA,few,TGCAGTGCTAGGGGAGACAGTAACTCTGGGGCCAACGTCCTGACTTTC,CSARGDSNSGANVLTF
TRBV21-1,TRBJ1-4,NA,NA,TGTGCCAGCAGCATCTTGGGGGCAACTAATGAAAAACTGTTTTTT,CASSILGATNEKLFF
TRBV20-1,TRBJ1-5,NA,many,TGCAGTGCCTCCAGCGGCAATCAGCCCCAGCATTTT,CSASSGNQPQHF
TRBV29-1,TRBJ2-7,TRBD1,many,TGCAGCGTTGAAGATCGTGGACAGGGGGACGAGCAGTACTTC,CSVEDRGQGDEQYF
TRBV29-1,TRBJ2-5,TRBD1,many,TGCAGCGTGGACAGACAGGGGGCAGGGGAGACCCAGTACTTC,CSVDRQGAGETQYF
TRBV29-1,TRBJ2-3,TRBD2,many,TGCAGCGTTGGTGGGACTAGGGTCACAGATACGCAGTATTTT,CSVGGTRVTDTQYF
TRBV3-1,TRBJ2-1,NA,NA,TGTGCCAGCAGCCAAGATCTAAATGAGCAGTTCTTC,CASSQDLNEQFF
TRBV4-2,TRBJ2-1,NA,many,TGTGCCAGCAGCCTTGGGGAGGCAGGGGGAATCGATGAGCAGTTCTTC,CASSLGEAGGIDEQFF
TRBV7-8,TRBJ2-7,TRBD2,few,TGTGCCAGCAGCGTGGGACTAGCGGGGGGCCCCACCTCCTACGAGCAGTACTTC,CASSVGLAGGPTSYEQYF
TRBV5-1,TRBJ2-4,NA,many,TGCGCCAGCAGCCCGCTGGGGGAGAACATTCAGTACTTC,CASSPLGENIQYF
TRBV12-3/TRBV12-4,TRBJ2-2,NA,many,TGTGCCAGCATTAGGGGAGGAGACACCGGGGAGCTGTTTTTT,CASIRGGDTGELFF
TRBV11-2,TRBJ1-2,TRBD1,medium-sized,TGTGCCAGCAGCTTAACGACAGGGGGCGGCTACACCTTC,CASSLTTGGGYTF
TRBV3-1,TRBJ2-1,TRBD2,many,TGTGCCAGCAGCCCCCGACTAGCGGGGAACAATGAGCAGTTCTTC,CASSPRLAGNNEQFF
TRBV3-1,TRBJ2-3,NA,many,TGTGCCAGCAGCCCTCGGGGGGCAGGAGATACGCAGTATTTT,CASSPRGAGDTQYF
TRBV10-2,TRBJ2-7,NA,many,TGCGCCAGCAGTGAGTTAGATCTCTACGAGCAGTACTTC,CASSELDLYEQYF
TRBV6-2/TRBV6-3,TRBJ2-7,NA,NA,TGTGCCAGCAGTTACCCGCAGGGGGGACCCCCCTACGAGCAGTACTTC,CASSYPQGGPPYEQYF
TRBV5-1,TRBJ1-2,TRBD1,NA,TGCGCCAGCAGGCCTACTCCGACAGGGGCGGAGGGCTACACCTTC,CASRPTPTGAEGYTF
TRBV7-9,TRBJ2-3,NA,many,TGTGCCAGCAGCGGGTACACAGATACGCAGTATTTT,CASSGYTDTQYF
TRBV20-1,TRBJ2-7,TRBD1,many,TGCAGTGCTAGCGCGGGACAGGACTCCTACGAGCAGTACTTC,CSASAGQDSYEQYF
TRBV7-2,TRBJ2-5,NA,many,TGTGCCAGCAGCCCTTCCCGAGAGACCCAGTACTTC,CASSPSRETQYF
TRBV7-9,TRBJ2-1,NA,many,TGTGCCAGCAGCTTAGCTTGGGGGACCAGCTACAATGAGCAGTTCTTC,CASSLAWGTSYNEQFF
TRBV20-1,TRBJ2-5,TRBD2,many,TGCAGTGCTAGAGAAGACCACGGGGGGGATCGAGAGACCCAGTACTTC,CSAREDHGGDRETQYF
TRBV5-5,TRBJ2-7,NA,many,TGTGCCAGCAGTGAGGGGGTTTACGAGCAGTACTTC,CASSEGVYEQYF
TRBV11-2,TRBJ2-2,TRBD2,few,TGTGCCAGCAGCACCCCAAGAGGCGGGGGGGCTATCGGGGAGCTGTTTTTT,CASSTPRGGGAIGELFF
TRBV7-2,TRBJ2-2,NA,many,TGTGCCAGCAGCCCAGTCGGGGGTAACACCGGGGAGCTGTTTTTT,CASSPVGGNTGELFF
TRBV5-1,TRBJ1-5,NA,many,TGCGCCAGCAGCTTGGGCTGGAATCAGCCCCAGCATTTT,CASSLGWNQPQHF
TRBV25-1,TRBJ1-4,NA,many,TGTGCCAGCAGTGAGTCAGTGGTCGGTGAAAAACTGTTTTTT,CASSESVVGEKLFF
TRBV27,TRBJ2-7,NA,many,TGTGCCAGCAGAAGGACTGCCTCCTACGAGCAGTACTTC,CASRRTASYEQYF
TRBV6-6,TRBJ1-3,NA,many,TGTGCCAGCACCCTTACCGGGGAAACTGGAAACACCATATATTTT,CASTLTGETGNTIYF
TRBV4-1,TRBJ2-2,NA,many,TGCGCCAGCAGCCAAGTCGATGTGCCCCGGGAGGAGCTGTTTTTT,CASSQVDVPREELFF
TRBV7-2,TRBJ2-4,NA,many,TGTGCCAGCAGCTTGTTCGAGGGGGGAAACATTCAGTACTTC,CASSLFEGGNIQYF
TRBV28,TRBJ1-3,TRBD1,many,TGTGCCAGCAGTCCTACGACAGGGTCTACCGCTGGAAACACCATATATTTT,CASSPTTGSTAGNTIYF
TRBV6-1,TRBJ1-1,TRBD1,many,TGTGCCAGCAGTGCCTTGACAGGGGCAGGGACTGAAGCTTTCTTT,CASSALTGAGTEAFF
TRBV12-3/TRBV12-4,TRBJ1-2,NA,NA,TGTGCCAGCAGTTTAGAGGGGACCGGCTATGGCTACACCTTC,CASSLEGTGYGYTF
TRBV20-1,TRBJ1-4,TRBD1,few,TGCAGTGCTAGAGATTCACGAGGGGGCGAGGGTAAACTGTTTTTT,CSARDSRGGEGKLFF
TRBV9,TRBJ2-3,TRBD2,many,TGTGCCAGCAACCCTAGCGGGGGGTTTTATAGCACAGATACGCAGTATTTT,CASNPSGGFYSTDTQYF
TRBV7-2,TRBJ2-4,NA,NA,TGTGCCAGCAGCAGAGACACCAAAAACATTCAGTACTTC,CASSRDTKNIQYF
TRBV2,TRBJ2-7,NA,many,TGTGCCAGCGTTAAGGACTCCACTGGCGAGCAGTACTTC,CASVKDSTGEQYF
TRBV20-1,TRBJ2-1,NA,many,TGCAGTGCTGCCCGCAGGGTCAATGAGCAGTTCTTC,CSAARRVNEQFF
TRBV27,TRBJ2-3,NA,many,TGTGCCAGCAGTGGGGCAGGGGATACGCAGTATTTT,CASSGAGDTQYF
TRBV5-1,TRBJ1-3,NA,few,TGCGCCAGCTCGGTCACTGGATCCTCTGGAAACACCATATATTTT,CASSVTGSSGNTIYF
TRBV5-4,TRBJ1-1,NA,NA,TGTGCCAGCAGCTTGGTACTGGGCGTGATAGTTGGTGAAGCTTTCTTT,CASSLVLGVIVGEAFF
TRBV20-1,TRBJ2-2,NA,many,TGCAGTGCTAGGGCACTCGGTAACACCGGGGAGCTGTTTTTT,CSARALGNTGELFF
TRBV28,TRBJ2-3,NA,many,TGTGCCAGCAGTTTAGGCGGGATTGATACGCAGTATTTT,CASSLGGIDTQYF
TRBV20-1,TRBJ2-3,TRBD1,NA,TGCAGTGCTGCCGGACCCTTAACAGGGGCTGATGCAGATACGCAGTATTTT,CSAAGPLTGADADTQYF
TRBV9,TRBJ2-5,NA,few,TGTGCCAGCAGCGTAGTAGGAGGGAGGACCCAGTACTTC,CASSVVGGRTQYF
TRBV2,TRBJ2-1,NA,many,TGTGCCAGCAGCAAAGGGGTTAGCTCCTACAATGAGCAGTTCTTC,CASSKGVSSYNEQFF